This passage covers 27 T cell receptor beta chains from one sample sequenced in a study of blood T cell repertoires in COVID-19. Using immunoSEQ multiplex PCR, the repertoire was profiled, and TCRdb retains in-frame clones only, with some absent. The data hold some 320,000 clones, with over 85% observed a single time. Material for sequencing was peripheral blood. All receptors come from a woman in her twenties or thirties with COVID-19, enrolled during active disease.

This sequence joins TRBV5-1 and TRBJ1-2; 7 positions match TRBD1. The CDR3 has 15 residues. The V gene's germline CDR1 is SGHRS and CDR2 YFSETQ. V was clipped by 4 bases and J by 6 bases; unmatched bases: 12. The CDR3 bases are TGCGCCAGCAGCCGTTATACAGGGGCTTTGGATGGCTACACCTTC. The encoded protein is CASSRYTGALDGYTF.

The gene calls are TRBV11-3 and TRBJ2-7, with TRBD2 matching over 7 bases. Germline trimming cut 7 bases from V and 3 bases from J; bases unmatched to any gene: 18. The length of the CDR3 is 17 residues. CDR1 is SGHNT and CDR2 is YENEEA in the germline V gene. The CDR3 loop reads CASTYRGWGGSDYEQYF. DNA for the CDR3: TGTGCCAGCACCTACCGGGGGTGGGGAGGGTCGGACTACGAGCAGTACTTC.

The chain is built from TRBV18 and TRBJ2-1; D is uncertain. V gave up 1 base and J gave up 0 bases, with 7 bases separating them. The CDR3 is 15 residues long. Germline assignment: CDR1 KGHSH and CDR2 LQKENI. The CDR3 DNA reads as TGTGCCAGCTCACCACAGCGATACTCCTACAATGAGCAGTTCTTC. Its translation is CASSPQRYSYNEQFF.

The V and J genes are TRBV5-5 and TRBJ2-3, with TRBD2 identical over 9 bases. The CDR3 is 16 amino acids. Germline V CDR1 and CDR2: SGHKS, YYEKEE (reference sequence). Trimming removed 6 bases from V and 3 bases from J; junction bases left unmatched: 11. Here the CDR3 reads CASTSGPSGETDTQYF. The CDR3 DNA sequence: TGTGCCAGCACCTCCGGGCCTAGCGGGGAGACAGATACGCAGTATTTT. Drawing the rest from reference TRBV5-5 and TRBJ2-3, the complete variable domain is DAGVTQSPTHLIKTRGQQVTLRCSPISGHKSVSWYQQVLGQGPQFIFQYYEKEERGRGNFPDRFSARQFPNYSSELNVNALLLGDSALYLCASTSGPSGETDTQYFGPGTRLTVL.

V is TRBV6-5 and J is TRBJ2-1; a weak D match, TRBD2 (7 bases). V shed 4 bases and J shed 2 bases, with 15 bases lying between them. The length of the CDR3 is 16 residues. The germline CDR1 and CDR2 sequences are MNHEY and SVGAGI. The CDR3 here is CASSSRRGGAYNEQFF. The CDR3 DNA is TGTGCCAGCAGTTCCCGTAGGGGGGGGGCCTACAATGAGCAGTTCTTC.

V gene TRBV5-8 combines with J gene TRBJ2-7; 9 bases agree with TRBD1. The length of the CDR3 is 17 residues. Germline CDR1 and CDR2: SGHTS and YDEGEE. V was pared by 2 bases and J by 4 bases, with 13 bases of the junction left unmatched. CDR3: CASSFILPAGQGYEQYF. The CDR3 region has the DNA TGTGCCAGCAGCTTCATTTTGCCAGCGGGACAGGGATACGAGCAGTACTTC.

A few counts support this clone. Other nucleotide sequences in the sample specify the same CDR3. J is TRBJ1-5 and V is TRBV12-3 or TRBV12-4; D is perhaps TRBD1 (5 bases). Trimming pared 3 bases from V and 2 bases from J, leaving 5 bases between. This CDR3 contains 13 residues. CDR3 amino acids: CASSFRGNQPQHF. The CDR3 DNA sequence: TGTGCCAGCAGTTTCAGGGGCAATCAGCCCCAGCATTTT.

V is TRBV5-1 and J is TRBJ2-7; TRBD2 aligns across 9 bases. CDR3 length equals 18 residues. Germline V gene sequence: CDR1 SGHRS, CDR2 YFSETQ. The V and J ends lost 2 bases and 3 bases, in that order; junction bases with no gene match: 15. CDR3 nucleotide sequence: TGCGCCAGCAGCTTTGGTGGGGTGGGTAGCGGGGGACACTACGAGCAGTACTTC. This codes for CASSFGGVGSGGHYEQYF.

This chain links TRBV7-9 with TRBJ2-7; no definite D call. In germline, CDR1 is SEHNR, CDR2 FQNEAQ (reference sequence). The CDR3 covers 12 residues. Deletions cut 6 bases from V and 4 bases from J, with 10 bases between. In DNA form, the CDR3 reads TGTGCCAGCAGTCCCGCCCTATACGAGCAGTACTTC. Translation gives CASSPALYEQYF.

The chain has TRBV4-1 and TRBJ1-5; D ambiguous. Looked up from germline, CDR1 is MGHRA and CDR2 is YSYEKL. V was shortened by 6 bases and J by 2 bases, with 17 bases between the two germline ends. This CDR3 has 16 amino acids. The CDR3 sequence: CASRDSVELGNQPQHF. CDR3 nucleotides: TGCGCCAGCAGAGATTCGGTTGAGCTCGGCAATCAGCCCCAGCATTTT.

The CDR3 DNA reads as TGTGCCAGCAAAATTACACGGAGCTATGGCTACACCTTC. It encodes CASKITRSYGYTF. The chain employs TRBV6-5 and TRBJ1-2, with unresolved D. V was shortened by 7 bases and J by 4 bases, with 13 bases between the two germline ends. This CDR3 is built from 13 residues. Germline assignment: CDR1 MNHEY and CDR2 SVGAGI.

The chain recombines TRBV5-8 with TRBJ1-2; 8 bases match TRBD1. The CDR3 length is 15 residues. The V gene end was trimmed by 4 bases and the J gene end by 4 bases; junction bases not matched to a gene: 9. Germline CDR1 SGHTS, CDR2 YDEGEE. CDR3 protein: CASSHVTGASYGYTF. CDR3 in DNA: TGTGCCAGCAGCCATGTGACAGGGGCTAGCTATGGCTACACCTTC.

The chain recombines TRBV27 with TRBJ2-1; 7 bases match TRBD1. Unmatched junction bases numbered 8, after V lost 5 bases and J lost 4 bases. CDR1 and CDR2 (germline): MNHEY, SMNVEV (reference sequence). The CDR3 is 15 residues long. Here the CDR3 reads CASSPDRVRYNEQFF. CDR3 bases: TGTGCCAGCAGTCCCGACAGGGTTCGATACAATGAGCAGTTCTTC.

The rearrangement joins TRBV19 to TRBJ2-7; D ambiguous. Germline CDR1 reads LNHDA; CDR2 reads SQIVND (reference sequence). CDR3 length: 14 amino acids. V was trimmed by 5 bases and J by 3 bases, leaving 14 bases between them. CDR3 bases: TGTGCCAGTAGTCGGCAGGCAGGAAGCTACGAGCAGTACTTC. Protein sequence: CASSRQAGSYEQYF. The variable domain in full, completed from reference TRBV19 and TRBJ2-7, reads DGGITQSPKYLFRKEGQNVTLSCEQNLNHDAMYWYRQDPGQGLRLIYYSQIVNDFQKGDIAEGYSVSREKKESFPLTVTSAQKNPTAFYLCASSRQAGSYEQYFGPGTRLTVT.

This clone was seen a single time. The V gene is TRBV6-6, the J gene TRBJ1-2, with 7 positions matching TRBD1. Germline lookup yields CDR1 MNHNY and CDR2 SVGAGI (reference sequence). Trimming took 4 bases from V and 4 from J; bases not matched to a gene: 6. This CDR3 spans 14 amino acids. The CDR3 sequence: CASSFDREPYGYTF. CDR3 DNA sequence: TGTGCCAGCAGTTTCGACAGGGAACCCTATGGCTACACCTTC.

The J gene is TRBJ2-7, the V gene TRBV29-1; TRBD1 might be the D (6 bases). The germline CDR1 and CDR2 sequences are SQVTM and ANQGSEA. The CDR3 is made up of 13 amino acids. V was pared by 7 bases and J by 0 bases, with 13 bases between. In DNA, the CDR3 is TGCAGCGCTACAGGGTGGGTCTCCTACGAGCAGTACTTC. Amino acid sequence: CSATGWVSYEQYF.

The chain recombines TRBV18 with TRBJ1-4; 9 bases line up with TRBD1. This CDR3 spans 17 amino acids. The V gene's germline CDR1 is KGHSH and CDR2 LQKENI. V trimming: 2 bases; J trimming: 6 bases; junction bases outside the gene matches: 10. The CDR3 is CASSPGGPRTGDEKLFF. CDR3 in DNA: TGTGCCAGCTCACCAGGAGGTCCGCGGACAGGGGATGAAAAACTGTTTTTT.

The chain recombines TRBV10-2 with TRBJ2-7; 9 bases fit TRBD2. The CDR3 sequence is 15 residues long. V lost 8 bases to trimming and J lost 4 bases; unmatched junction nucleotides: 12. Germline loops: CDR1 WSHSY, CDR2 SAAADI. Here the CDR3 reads CASRPQRGDTYEQYF. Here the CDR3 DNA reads TGCGCCAGCCGCCCTCAGCGGGGGGATACTTACGAGCAGTACTTC.

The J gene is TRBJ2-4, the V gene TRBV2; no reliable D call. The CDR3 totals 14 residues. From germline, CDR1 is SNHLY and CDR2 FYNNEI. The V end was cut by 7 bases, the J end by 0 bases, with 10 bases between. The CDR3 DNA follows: TGTGCCAGCACTACTCCTTTAGCCAAAAACATTCAGTACTTC. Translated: CASTTPLAKNIQYF.

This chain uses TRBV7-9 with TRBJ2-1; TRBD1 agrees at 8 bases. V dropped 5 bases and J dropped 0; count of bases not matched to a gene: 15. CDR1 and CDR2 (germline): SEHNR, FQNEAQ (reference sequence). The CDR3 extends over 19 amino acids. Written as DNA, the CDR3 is TGTGCCAGCAGCCGGGGGACAGGAACCCACCTAAGCTCCTACAATGAGCAGTTCTTC. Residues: CASSRGTGTHLSSYNEQFF. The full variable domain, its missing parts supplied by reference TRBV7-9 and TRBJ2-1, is DTGVSQNPRHKITKRGQNVTFRCDPISEHNRLYWYRQTLGQGPEFLTYFQNEAQLEKSRLLSDRFSAERPKGSFSTLEIQRTEQGDSAMYLCASSRGTGTHLSSYNEQFFGPGTRLTVL.

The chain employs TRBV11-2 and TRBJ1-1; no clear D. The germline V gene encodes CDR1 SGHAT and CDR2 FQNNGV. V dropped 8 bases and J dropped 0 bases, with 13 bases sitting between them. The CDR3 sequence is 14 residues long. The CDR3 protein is CASGRRRMNTEAFF. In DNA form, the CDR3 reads TGTGCCAGCGGCAGGCGACGGATGAACACTGAAGCTTTCTTT.

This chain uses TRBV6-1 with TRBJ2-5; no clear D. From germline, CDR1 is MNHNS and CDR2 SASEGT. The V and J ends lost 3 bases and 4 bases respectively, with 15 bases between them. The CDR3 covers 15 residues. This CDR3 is CASSDYQWYSETQYF. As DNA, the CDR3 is TGTGCCAGCAGTGATTATCAATGGTACTCAGAGACCCAGTACTTC.

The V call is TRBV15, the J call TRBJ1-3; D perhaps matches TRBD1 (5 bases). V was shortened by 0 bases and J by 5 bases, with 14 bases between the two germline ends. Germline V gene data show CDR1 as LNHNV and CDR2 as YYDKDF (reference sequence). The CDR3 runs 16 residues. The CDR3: CATSRDRGDERNTIYF. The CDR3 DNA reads TGTGCCACCAGCAGAGATCGGGGGGACGAACGAAACACCATATATTTT.

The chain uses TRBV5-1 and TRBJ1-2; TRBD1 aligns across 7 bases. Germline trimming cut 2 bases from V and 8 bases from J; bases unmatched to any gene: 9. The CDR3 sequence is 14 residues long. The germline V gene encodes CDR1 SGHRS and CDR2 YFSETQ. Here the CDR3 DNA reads TGCGCCAGCAGCTTAAGCCAGGGGGTCCGCGGCTACACCTTC. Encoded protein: CASSLSQGVRGYTF.

The CDR3 DNA sequence: TGTGCCAGCAGCTTCGGGGTCCAGCCCCAGCATTTT. Translated: CASSFGVQPQHF. V and J are TRBV7-9 and TRBJ1-5; D gene uncertain. V lost 3 bases, J lost 7 bases, and 7 bases lay in between. This CDR3 region has 12 residues. Germline V gene sequence: CDR1 SEHNR, CDR2 FQNEAQ (reference sequence).

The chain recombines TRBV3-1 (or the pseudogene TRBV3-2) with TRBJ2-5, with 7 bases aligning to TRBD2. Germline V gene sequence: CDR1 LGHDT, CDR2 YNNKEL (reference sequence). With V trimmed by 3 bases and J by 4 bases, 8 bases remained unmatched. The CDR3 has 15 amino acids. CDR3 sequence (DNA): TGTGCCAGCAGCCAGGGACTATTGTTCGGAGAGACCCAGTACTTC. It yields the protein CASSQGLLFGETQYF.

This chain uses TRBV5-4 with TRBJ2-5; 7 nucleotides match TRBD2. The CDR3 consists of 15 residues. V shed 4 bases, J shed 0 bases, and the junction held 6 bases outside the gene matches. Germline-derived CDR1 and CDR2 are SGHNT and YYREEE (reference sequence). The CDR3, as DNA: TGTGCCAGCAGCAGCCGGGACTACTACCAAGAGACCCAGTACTTC. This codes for CASSSRDYYQETQYF.